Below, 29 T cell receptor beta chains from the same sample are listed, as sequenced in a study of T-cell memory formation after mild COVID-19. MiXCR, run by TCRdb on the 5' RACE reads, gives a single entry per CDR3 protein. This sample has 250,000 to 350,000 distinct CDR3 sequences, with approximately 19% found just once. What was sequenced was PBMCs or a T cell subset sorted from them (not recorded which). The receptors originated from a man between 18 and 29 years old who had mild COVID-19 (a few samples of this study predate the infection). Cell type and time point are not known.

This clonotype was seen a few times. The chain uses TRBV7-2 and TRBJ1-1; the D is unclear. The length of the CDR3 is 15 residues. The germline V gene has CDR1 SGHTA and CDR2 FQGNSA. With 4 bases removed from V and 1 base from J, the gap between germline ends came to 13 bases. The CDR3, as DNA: TGTGCCAGCAGCTCTCGGACGGTCACGAACACTGAAGCTTTCTTT. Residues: CASSSRTVTNTEAFF.

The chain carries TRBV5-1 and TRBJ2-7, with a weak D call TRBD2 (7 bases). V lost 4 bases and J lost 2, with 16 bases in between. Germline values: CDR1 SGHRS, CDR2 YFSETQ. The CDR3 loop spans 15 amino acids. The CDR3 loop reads CASSPGGGRTYEQYF. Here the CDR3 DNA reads TGCGCCAGCAGCCCGGGCGGGGGCAGAACCTACGAGCAGTACTTC.

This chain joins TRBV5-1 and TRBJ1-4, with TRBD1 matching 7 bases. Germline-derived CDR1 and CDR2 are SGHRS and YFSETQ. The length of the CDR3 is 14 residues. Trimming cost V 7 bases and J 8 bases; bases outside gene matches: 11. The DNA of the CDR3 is TGCGCCAGCTCCAAAGGGGGCGGATGGGAAAAACTGTTTTTT. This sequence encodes CASSKGGGWEKLFF.

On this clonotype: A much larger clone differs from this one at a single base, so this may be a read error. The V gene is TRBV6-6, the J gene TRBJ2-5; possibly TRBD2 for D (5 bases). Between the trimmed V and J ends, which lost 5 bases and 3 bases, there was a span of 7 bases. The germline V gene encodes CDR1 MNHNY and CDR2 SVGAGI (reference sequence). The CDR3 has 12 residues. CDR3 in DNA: TGTGCCAGCAGTCGGGGAGAAGAGACCCAGTACTTC. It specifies CASSRGEETQYF.

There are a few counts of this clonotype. The CDR3 nucleotides read TGCAGTGCCCACGTCGCACTAGTCAATGAGCAGTTCTTC. Translated, it gives CSAHVALVNEQFF. The chain uses TRBV20-1 and TRBJ2-1; possible D gene TRBD2, 5 bases. The length of the CDR3 is 13 residues. CDR1 DFQATT and CDR2 SNEGSKA come from the germline V gene (reference sequence). V was pared by 6 bases and J by 6 bases, with 15 bases between.

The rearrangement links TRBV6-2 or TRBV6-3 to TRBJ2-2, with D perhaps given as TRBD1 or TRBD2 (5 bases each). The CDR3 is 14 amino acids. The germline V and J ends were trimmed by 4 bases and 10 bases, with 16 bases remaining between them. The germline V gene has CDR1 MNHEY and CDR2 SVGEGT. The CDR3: CASSWTVKGSELFF. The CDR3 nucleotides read TGTGCCAGCAGTTGGACTGTTAAGGGGTCGGAGCTGTTTTTT.

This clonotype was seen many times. Written as DNA, the CDR3 is TGCGCCAGCAGCTTCCCCGGACCCTCCTACGAGCAGTACTTC. Translated: CASSFPGPSYEQYF. The V and J genes are TRBV5-1 and TRBJ2-7; D remains unclear. The CDR3 covers 14 residues. Trimming shortened V by 2 bases and J by 0 bases, and 9 bases separated the two germline ends. CDR1 is SGHRS and CDR2 is YFSETQ in the germline V gene.

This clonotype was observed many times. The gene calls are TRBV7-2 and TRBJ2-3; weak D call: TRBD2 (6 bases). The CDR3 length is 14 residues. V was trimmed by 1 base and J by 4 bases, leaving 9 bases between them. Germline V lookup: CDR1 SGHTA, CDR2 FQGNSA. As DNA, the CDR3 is TGTGCCAGCAGCTTAGGGCCGGGGGCAGATACGCAGTATTTT. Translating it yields CASSLGPGADTQYF.

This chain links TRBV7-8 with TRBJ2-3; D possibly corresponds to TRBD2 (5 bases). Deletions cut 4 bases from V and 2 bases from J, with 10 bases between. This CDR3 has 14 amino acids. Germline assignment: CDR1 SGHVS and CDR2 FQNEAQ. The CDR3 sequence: CASSYGLFTDTQYF. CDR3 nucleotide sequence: TGTGCCAGCAGCTACGGACTTTTCACAGATACGCAGTATTTT.

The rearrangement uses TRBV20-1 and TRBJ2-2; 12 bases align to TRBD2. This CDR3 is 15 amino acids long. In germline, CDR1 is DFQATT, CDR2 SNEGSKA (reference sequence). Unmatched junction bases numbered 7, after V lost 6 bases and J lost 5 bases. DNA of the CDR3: TGCAGTGCCTTTGGACTAGCGGGGAGTACCGGGGAGCTGTTTTTT. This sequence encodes CSAFGLAGSTGELFF.

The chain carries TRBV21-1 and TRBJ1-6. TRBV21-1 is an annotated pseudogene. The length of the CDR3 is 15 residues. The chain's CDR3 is CASSKDGTENSPLHF. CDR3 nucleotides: TGTGCCAGCAGCAAAGATGGAACAGAAAATTCACCCCTCCACTTT.

The chain's CDR3 is CASSDGFILEAFF. The CDR3 DNA follows: TGTGCCAGCAGTGACGGGTTCATTCTCGAAGCTTTCTTT. V gene TRBV25-1 combines with J gene TRBJ1-1; D gene unclear. This CDR3 spans 13 amino acids. With 3 bases removed from V and 8 bases from J, the gap between germline ends came to 13 bases. Germline V lookup: CDR1 MGHDK, CDR2 SYGVNS. Filled out from reference TRBV25-1 and TRBJ1-1, the complete variable domain reads EADIYQTPRYLVIGTGKKITLECSQTMGHDKMYWYQQDPGMELHLIHYSYGVNSTEKGDLSSESTVSRIRTEHFPLTLESARPSHTSQYLCASSDGFILEAFFGQGTRLTVV.

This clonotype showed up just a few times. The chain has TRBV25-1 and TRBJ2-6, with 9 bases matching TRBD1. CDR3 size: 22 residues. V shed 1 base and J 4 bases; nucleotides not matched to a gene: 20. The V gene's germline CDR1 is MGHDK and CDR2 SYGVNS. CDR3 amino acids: CASSEFGTGFSLTRPGANVLTF. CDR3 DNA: TGTGCCAGCAGTGAATTCGGGACAGGGTTCTCCCTCACTCGACCCGGGGCCAACGTCCTGACTTTC.

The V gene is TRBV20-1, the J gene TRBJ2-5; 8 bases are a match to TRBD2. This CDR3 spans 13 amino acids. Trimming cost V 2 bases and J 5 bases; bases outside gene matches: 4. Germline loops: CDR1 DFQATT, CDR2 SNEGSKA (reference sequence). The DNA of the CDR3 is TGCAGTGCTAGACCGCGGGGGGTGGAGACCCAGTACTTC. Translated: CSARPRGVETQYF.

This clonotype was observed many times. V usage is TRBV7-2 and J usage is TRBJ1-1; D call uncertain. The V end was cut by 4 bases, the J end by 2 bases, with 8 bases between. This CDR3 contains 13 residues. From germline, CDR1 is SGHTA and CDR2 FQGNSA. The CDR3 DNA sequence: TGTGCCAGCAGCTCAAACCTAAACACTGAAGCTTTCTTT. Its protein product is CASSSNLNTEAFF.

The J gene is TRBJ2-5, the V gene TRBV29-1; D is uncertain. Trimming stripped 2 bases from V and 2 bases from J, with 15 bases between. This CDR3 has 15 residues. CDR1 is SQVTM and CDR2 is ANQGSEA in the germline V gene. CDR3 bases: TGCAGCGTTGAACCGGCCGCGGCCGAGCAAGAGACCCAGTACTTC. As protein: CSVEPAAAEQETQYF. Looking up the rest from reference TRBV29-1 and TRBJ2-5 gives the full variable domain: SAVISQKPSRDICQRGTSLTIQCQVDSQVTMMFWYRQQPGQSLTLIATANQGSEATYESGFVIDKFPISRPNLTFSTLTVSNMSPEDSSIYLCSVEPAAAEQETQYFGPGTRLLVL.

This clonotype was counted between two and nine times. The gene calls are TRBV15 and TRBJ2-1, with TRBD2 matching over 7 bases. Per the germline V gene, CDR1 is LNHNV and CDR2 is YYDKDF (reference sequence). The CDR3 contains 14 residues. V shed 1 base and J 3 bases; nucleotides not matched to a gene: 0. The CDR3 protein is CATSRGGGYNEQFF. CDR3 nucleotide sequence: TGTGCCACCAGCAGAGGCGGGGGCTACAATGAGCAGTTCTTC.

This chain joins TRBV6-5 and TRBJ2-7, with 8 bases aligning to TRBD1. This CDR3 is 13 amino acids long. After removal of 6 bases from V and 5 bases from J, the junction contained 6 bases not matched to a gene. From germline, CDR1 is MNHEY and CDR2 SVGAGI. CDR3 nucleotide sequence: TGTGCCAGCAGCTCCCGGACAGGGAACGAGCAGTACTTC. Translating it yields CASSSRTGNEQYF.

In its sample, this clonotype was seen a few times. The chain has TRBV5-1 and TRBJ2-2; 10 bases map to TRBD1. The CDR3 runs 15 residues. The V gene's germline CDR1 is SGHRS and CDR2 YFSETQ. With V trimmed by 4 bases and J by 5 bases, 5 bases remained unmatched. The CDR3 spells CASSVGQGPTGELFF. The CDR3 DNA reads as TGCGCCAGCAGCGTGGGACAGGGGCCAACCGGGGAGCTGTTTTTT. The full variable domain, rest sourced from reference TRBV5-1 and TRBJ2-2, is KAGVTQTPRYLIKTRGQQVTLSCSPISGHRSVSWYQQTPGQGLQFLFEYFSETQRNKGNFPGRFSGRQFSNSRSEMNVSTLELGDSALYLCASSVGQGPTGELFFGEGSRLTVL.

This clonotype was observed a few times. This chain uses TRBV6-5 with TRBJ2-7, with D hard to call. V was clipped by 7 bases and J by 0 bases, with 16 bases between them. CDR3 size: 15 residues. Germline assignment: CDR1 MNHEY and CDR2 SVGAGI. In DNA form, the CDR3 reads TGTGCCAGCACCCAGTCGGCGAGAGACTCCTACGAGCAGTACTTC. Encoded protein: CASTQSARDSYEQYF.

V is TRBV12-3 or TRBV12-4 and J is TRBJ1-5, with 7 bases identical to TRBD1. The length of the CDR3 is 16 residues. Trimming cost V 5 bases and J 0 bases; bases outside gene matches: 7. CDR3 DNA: TGTGCCAGCAGTCCCCGGACAGGCCATAGCAATCAGCCCCAGCATTTT. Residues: CASSPRTGHSNQPQHF.

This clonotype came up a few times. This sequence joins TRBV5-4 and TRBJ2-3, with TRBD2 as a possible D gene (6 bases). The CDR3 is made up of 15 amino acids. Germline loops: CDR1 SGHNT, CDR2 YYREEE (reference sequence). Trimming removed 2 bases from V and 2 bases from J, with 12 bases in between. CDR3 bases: TGTGCCAGCAGCTTTTCTAGCGACCCCACAGATACGCAGTATTTT. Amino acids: CASSFSSDPTDTQYF.

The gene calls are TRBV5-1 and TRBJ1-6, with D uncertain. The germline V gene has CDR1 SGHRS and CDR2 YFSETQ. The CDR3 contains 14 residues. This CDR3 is CASNDASYNSPLHF. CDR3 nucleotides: TGCGCTTCAAACGACGCCTCCTATAATTCACCCCTCCACTTT.

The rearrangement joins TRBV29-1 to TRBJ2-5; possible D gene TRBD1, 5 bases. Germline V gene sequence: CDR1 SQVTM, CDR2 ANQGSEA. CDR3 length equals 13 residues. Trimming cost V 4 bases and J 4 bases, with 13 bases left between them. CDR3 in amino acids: CSVVPGLGETQYF. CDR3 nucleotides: TGCAGCGTTGTGCCAGGGCTGGGAGAGACCCAGTACTTC.

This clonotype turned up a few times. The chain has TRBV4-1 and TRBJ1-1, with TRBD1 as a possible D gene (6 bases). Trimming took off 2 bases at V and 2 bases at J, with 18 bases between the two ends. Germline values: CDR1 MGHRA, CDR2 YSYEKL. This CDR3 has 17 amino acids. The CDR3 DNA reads TGCGCCAGCAGCCAACTAGGAGCAGGGGCGTATAACACTGAAGCTTTCTTT. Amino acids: CASSQLGAGAYNTEAFF.

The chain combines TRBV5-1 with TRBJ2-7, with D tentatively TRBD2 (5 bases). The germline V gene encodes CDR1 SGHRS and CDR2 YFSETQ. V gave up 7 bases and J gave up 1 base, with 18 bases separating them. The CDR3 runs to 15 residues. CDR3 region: CASASPWRGSYEQYF. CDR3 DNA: TGCGCCAGCGCCTCCCCCTGGAGAGGGTCCTACGAGCAGTACTTC.

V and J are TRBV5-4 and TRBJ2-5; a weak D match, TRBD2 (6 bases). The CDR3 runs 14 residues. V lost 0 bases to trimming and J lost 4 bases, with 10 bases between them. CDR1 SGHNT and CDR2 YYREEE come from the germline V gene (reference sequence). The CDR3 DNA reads TGTGCCAGCAGCTTGGGATTAGCGGCAGAGACCCAGTACTTC. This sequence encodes CASSLGLAAETQYF.

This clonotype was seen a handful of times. DNA of the CDR3: TGTGCCAGCAGTGGGACAGGGTGGAATCAGCCCCAGCATTTT. Translating it yields CASSGTGWNQPQHF. The chain links TRBV12-3 or TRBV12-4 to TRBJ1-5, with 9 bases fitting TRBD1. With V trimmed by 5 bases and J by 4 bases, 3 bases remained unmatched. This CDR3 has 14 residues.

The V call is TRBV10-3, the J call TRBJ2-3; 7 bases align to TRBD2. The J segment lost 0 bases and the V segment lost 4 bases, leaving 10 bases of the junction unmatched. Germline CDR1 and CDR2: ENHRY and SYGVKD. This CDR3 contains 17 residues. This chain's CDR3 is CAISGPSSGLSTDTQYF. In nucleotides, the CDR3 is TGTGCCATCAGTGGCCCCTCTAGCGGCTTAAGCACAGATACGCAGTATTTT.